This T cell receptor (beta chain) was profiled in a study of shared clonotypes between healthy human individuals. Study-level findings and limits: Generation probabilities of non-shared clonotypes were lower (relative to those shared by all four donors).

About this clone itself: Antigen unknown.

At a deep level, the assay was run. Sequencing used immunoSEQ multiplex PCR; TCRdb keeps in-frame clones, though not all of them. The sample has 300,000 to 400,000 clones; roughly 87% are singletons. Every contributor of samples was a Caucasian grown-up residing in Nashville, Tennessee. This CDR3 is built from 17 residues. The rearrangement links TRBV21-1 to TRBJ2-3; the DNA was not used to check the table's D call, TRBD2. TRBV21-1 has pseudogene status. Sequencing was carried out using memory CD8+ T cells sorted from blood. The subset here: CD45RO+ cells pooled with CCR7-negative TemRA cells. This receptor was taken from a young man in good health. DNA for the CDR3: TGTGCCAGCAGCAAAGATATAGCGGGAGGTGCCACAGATACGCAGTATTTT. It yields the protein CASSKDIAGGATDTQYF.